Shown below are 2 T cell receptor beta chains from a single sample sequenced in a study of cytomegalovirus exposure and HLA in healthy donors. Sequenced by immunoSEQ multiplex PCR; TCRdb stores in-frame clones only, minus some. The table shows more than 95,000 clones, with approximately 94% occurring only once. The specimen was PBMCs. These receptors all come from a woman aged 18-29 years in good health and CMV-seronegative.

This chain links TRBV5-1 with TRBJ2-2; weak D call: TRBD1 (5 bases). Germline values: CDR1 SGHRS, CDR2 YFSETQ. V lost 4 bases to trimming and J lost 3 bases, with 13 bases between them. CDR3 length: 15 amino acids. CDR3 nucleotide sequence: TGCGCCAGCAGCCCCTCCCAGGGATACACCGGGGAGCTGTTTTTT. Translated, it gives CASSPSQGYTGELFF.

The rearrangement joins TRBV6-6 to TRBJ1-2; 8 nucleotides align to TRBD1. The ends lost 5 bases at V and 5 bases at J; junction bases unmatched: 10. This CDR3 comprises 15 residues. CDR1 and CDR2 from the germline V gene are MNHNY and SVGAGI (reference sequence). CDR3 protein: CASSPRTGIGYGYTF. DNA for the CDR3: TGTGCCAGCAGTCCACGGACAGGGATTGGGTATGGCTACACCTTC.